This T cell receptor (beta chain) was observed in a study of control samples from healthy donors and cancer patients. Germline V lookup: CDR1 SNHLY, CDR2 FYNNEI. With 6 bases removed from V and 5 bases from J, the gap between germline ends came to 19 bases. CDR3 length equals 15 residues. The assay was immunoSEQ multiplex PCR, and TCRdb's table has in-frame clones only and misses some. The data contain 25,000 to 35,000 clones, 79% of them singletons. Sequencing was done on a sample of PBMCs. The rearrangement joins TRBV2 to TRBJ2-5; either TRBD1 or TRBD2 may fit D (5 bases each). The TCR was taken from a man in his 60s with head and neck cancer. Written as DNA, the CDR3 is TGTGCCAGCAGCCCCGCCGGGACCCTCAGGGAGACCCAGTACTTC. Its protein is CASSPAGTLRETQYF.